A single sample is the source of the 10 T cell receptor beta chains below, sequenced in a study of blood T cell repertoires in COVID-19. Sequencing was performed with immunoSEQ multiplex PCR; in TCRdb, only in-frame clones are kept and a portion is missing. The sample carries just over 350,000 clones, about 90% recorded once. Sequenced material: PBMCs or T cells enriched from blood (not recorded which). The receptors here all came from a woman between 25 and 40 years old who had recovered from COVID-19.

V and J are TRBV15 and TRBJ1-2; D perhaps matches TRBD1 (6 bases). V lost 0 bases, J lost 5 bases, and 19 bases lay in between. CDR1 is LNHNV and CDR2 is YYDKDF in the germline V gene (reference sequence). The CDR3 is 17 residues long. In DNA form, the CDR3 reads TGTGCCACCAGCAGAGAACACAAGGGGGTCCGGCTATATGGCTACACCTTC. Residues: CATSREHKGVRLYGYTF.

There are a few counts of this clone. This chain connects TRBV24-1 to TRBJ1-2; D call uncertain. In germline, CDR1 is KGHDR, CDR2 SFDVKD. The CDR3 extends over 12 amino acids. V lost 4 bases and J lost 4, with 6 bases in between. The CDR3 loop is CATSDGSYGYTF. CDR3 sequence (DNA): TGTGCCACCAGTGACGGGAGCTATGGCTACACCTTC.

This clone was detected once. The CDR3 DNA reads TGTGCCAGCAGTGGGACTAGCGGGGGAATCGATGAGCAGTTCTTC. Protein sequence: CASSGTSGGIDEQFF. The J gene is TRBJ2-1, the V gene TRBV27, with 14 bases fitting TRBD2. V was pared by 5 bases and J by 8 bases, with 5 bases of the junction left unmatched. The CDR3 has 15 amino acids. Germline CDR1 and CDR2: MNHEY and SMNVEV (reference sequence).

The chain is built from TRBV24-1 and TRBJ2-3, with 8 positions matching TRBD2. This CDR3 region has 15 residues. With V trimmed by 1 base and J by 5 bases, 4 bases remained unmatched. CDR1 KGHDR and CDR2 SFDVKD come from the germline V gene. The CDR3 DNA sequence: TGTGCCACCAGTGATTTAGCGGGAGAAGGAGATACGCAGTATTTT. Amino acids: CATSDLAGEGDTQYF.

V is TRBV13 and J is TRBJ2-7; 8 bases match TRBD2. CDR1 and CDR2 from the germline V gene are PRHDT and FYEKMQ (reference sequence). After removal of 6 bases from V and 5 bases from J, the junction contained 15 bases not matched to a gene. The CDR3 spans 16 residues. CDR3 bases: TGTGCCAGCAGGCATGGGTTCCGGGAGGGCCCCCACGAGCAGTACTTC. It encodes CASRHGFREGPHEQYF.

The chain recombines TRBV10-3 with TRBJ2-1; TRBD2 matches at 11 bases. Germline assignment: CDR1 ENHRY and CDR2 SYGVKD. J was trimmed by 6 bases and V by 0 bases; bases with no gene match: 4. The CDR3 has 16 residues. The CDR3 DNA is TGTGCCATCAGTGAGTCTCATAGCGGGAGGGCCAATGAGCAGTTCTTC. Protein product: CAISESHSGRANEQFF.

The chain carries TRBV12-3 or TRBV12-4 and TRBJ1-2, with no clear D. The V gene lost 3 bases and the J gene lost 7 bases, with 9 bases spanning the gap. This CDR3 spans 12 amino acids. CDR3 sequence: CASSFGVSGYTF. The CDR3, as DNA: TGTGCCAGCAGTTTCGGGGTTAGTGGCTACACCTTC.

There are a few counts of this clone. The CDR3 DNA follows: TGTGCCAGCAGCCCAGGCCGGGGCACTGAAGCTTTCTTT. Residues: CASSPGRGTEAFF. V usage is TRBV28 and J usage is TRBJ1-1; D gene unclear. The CDR3 loop spans 13 amino acids. CDR1 MDHEN and CDR2 SYDVKM come from the germline V gene. The germline V and J ends were trimmed by 6 bases and 4 bases, with 12 bases remaining between them.

Here the CDR3 DNA reads TGTGCCAGCAGTTCCCCCCGGGAGGTCAATCAGCCCCAGCATTTT. As protein: CASSSPREVNQPQHF. The genes are TRBV6-2 or TRBV6-3 and TRBJ1-5; no clear D. Germline V lookup: CDR1 MNHEY, CDR2 SVGEGT. This CDR3 is built from 15 residues. Trimming cost V 4 bases and J 3 bases, with 13 bases left between them.

This clone has only a few counts. The rearrangement links TRBV6-2 or TRBV6-3 to TRBJ1-2, with 9 nucleotides matching TRBD1. The CDR3 has 17 amino acids. In germline, CDR1 is MNHEY, CDR2 SVGEGT. J lost 1 base, V lost 5 bases, and 11 bases had no gene match. CDR3 region: CASSHDAGTGINYGYTF. Written as DNA, the CDR3 is TGTGCCAGCAGTCACGACGCCGGGACAGGGATTAACTATGGCTACACCTTC.